This note documents a single TCR beta chain sequence. Original methodology: How many nucleated cells were present was estimated from reference gene primer amplification. Clones were read by immunoSEQ multiplex PCR, and TCRdb kept only the in-frame ones, dropping some. V and J calls and clone size come straight from that table; D and trimming were deduced from the DNA. The sample records over 350,000 clones, 80% to 95% being singletons. This specimen belongs to a study of blood T cell repertoires in COVID-19. Whole-study context: Specimens from acute and convalescent COVID-19 originated in the United States, Italy and Spain. T cells, B-cell-depleted T cells, or PBMCs supplied cDNA or gDNA.

The germline V gene has CDR1 SGHNT and CDR2 YYREEE (reference sequence). V gave up 2 bases and J gave up 3 bases, with 14 bases separating them. This CDR3 comprises 15 residues. Participants were placed into cohorts based on the clinical history they reported. The chain combines TRBV5-4 with TRBJ1-1, with D tentatively TRBD1 (6 bases). This TCR was sampled from a woman aged 35 to 49 who had been exposed to COVID-19. The sequenced material came from PBMCs or T cells enriched from blood (not recorded which). The CDR3 DNA reads as TGTGCCAGCAGCTTCCCCACCGGGACATACACTGAAGCTTTCTTT. Its translation is CASSFPTGTYTEAFF.